This T cell receptor beta chain was observed in a study of T cell changes during pregnancy in multiple sclerosis. Only in-frame clones appear in the TCRdb table, and some are missing; sequencing was by immunoSEQ multiplex PCR. The data hold 35,000 to 40,000 clones, with over 80% observed a single time. From germline, CDR1 is SGDLS and CDR2 YYNGEE. The CDR3 loop spans 12 amino acids. V was clipped by 2 bases and J by 11 bases; unmatched bases: 5. The sample was CD4+ T cells from peripheral blood mononuclear cells, taken in the third trimester of pregnancy. V usage is TRBV9 and J usage is TRBJ2-3; 7 bases align to TRBD1. This sequence was found in a female donor in good health, enrolled as a control in a pregnancy study. The CDR3 reads CASSVWTGRQYF. The CDR3 nucleotides are TGTGCCAGCAGCGTCTGGACAGGACGGCAGTATTTT.